The table lists the clone carrying this TCR beta chain with a few counts. The data stem from a study of T cells in localized non-small cell lung cancer. TCRdb's table, derived via immunoSEQ multiplex PCR, lists solely in-frame clones and lacks some. The sample lists tens of thousands of clones, almost 85% seen once, with roughly 12% in the top ten. The CDR3 length is 14 residues. The germline V gene has CDR1 MNHEY and CDR2 SMNVEV (reference sequence). Trimming shortened V by 3 bases and J by 0 bases, and 8 bases separated the two germline ends. The TCR sequence derives from a female donor of 60 years or more with stage I lung adenocarcinoma. This chain connects TRBV27 to TRBJ1-1; D ambiguous. The material was peripheral blood, obtained before any cancer treatment. The CDR3 reads CASSLGLMNTEAFF. The CDR3 nucleotides are TGTGCCAGCAGTTTGGGGTTGATGAACACTGAAGCTTTCTTT.